This TCR beta chain appears in the sequencing data of a study of T-cell reconstitution after alpha-beta-depleted transplantation in children. Study results and limitations: T cells produced anew were the main source of T-cell counts and diversity one year after transplant. Reported findings indicate that, about two months after transplant, alpha-beta T cells came from several hundred expanded clones, which were derived from non-depleted graft cells.

Preparing the TCRbeta library involved the use of unique molecular identifiers. One entry per CDR3 protein results from TCRdb running MiXCR on the PCR reads. Of over 200,000 distinct CDR3 sequences listed, approximately 11% are singletons. Note on this clonotype: What it binds is not known.

Between the trimmed V and J ends, which lost 6 bases and 4 bases, there was a span of 18 bases. Germline V gene sequence: CDR1 SGHVS, CDR2 FNYEAQ. The CDR3 covers 15 residues. The source was PBMCs, collected before TCRalphabeta/CD19-depleted stem cell transplant. This sequence originates from a child under two years old with acute myeloid leukemia, due to receive a stem cell transplant. The chain has TRBV7-6 and TRBJ2-5, with D tentatively TRBD1 or TRBD2 (5 bases each). The CDR3 is CASRSLGTVGETQYF. CDR3 DNA sequence: TGTGCCAGCAGATCACTCGGGACCGTCGGAGAGACCCAGTACTTC.